Listed here are 11 T cell receptor beta chains from one sample, sequenced in a study of blood T cell repertoires in COVID-19. Data came from immunoSEQ multiplex PCR; TCRdb stores just in-frame clones and leaves some out. Among about 670,000 clones listed, 90% were seen once. The sequencing sample was made of peripheral blood. These receptors were taken from a young woman with acute or convalescent COVID-19.

The V gene is TRBV18, the J gene TRBJ2-7; TRBD1 matches at 9 bases. The V segment lost 5 bases and the J segment 5 bases; nucleotides outside the gene matches: 1. CDR1 is KGHSH and CDR2 is LQKENI in the germline V gene. The CDR3 totals 12 residues. In nucleotides, the CDR3 is TGTGCCAGCTCAGGGACAGGGAACGAGCAGTACTTC. Its protein is CASSGTGNEQYF.

The V gene is TRBV5-1, the J gene TRBJ2-7; 10 nucleotides line up with TRBD1. Germline CDR1 reads SGHRS; CDR2 reads YFSETQ. The CDR3 is 17 amino acids. V was clipped by 0 bases and J by 7 bases; unmatched bases: 13. Here the CDR3 reads CASSLAPGQGSAREQYF. CDR3 nucleotides: TGCGCCAGCAGCTTGGCGCCGGGACAGGGGTCTGCTCGGGAGCAGTACTTC.

This clone showed up just once. The chain couples TRBV9 to TRBJ2-5, with 13 bases aligning to TRBD2. The CDR3 is 16 amino acids. J was trimmed by 10 bases and V by 4 bases; bases with no gene match: 13. Germline assignment: CDR1 SGDLS and CDR2 YYNGEE. The CDR3 region has the DNA TGTGCCAGCAGCCCCCGGGGACTAGCGGGGCCGGGGGTCCAGTACTTC. Translation gives CASSPRGLAGPGVQYF.

J is TRBJ1-5 and V is TRBV4-1; no reliable D call. The CDR3 has 14 amino acids. Germline lookup yields CDR1 MGHRA and CDR2 YSYEKL. Trimming pared 0 bases from V and 8 bases from J, leaving 11 bases between. CDR3 sequence reads: CASSQEDGLKPQHF. The CDR3 coding sequence is TGCGCCAGCAGCCAAGAAGATGGACTGAAGCCCCAGCATTTT.

This clone has just a few counts. The chain couples TRBV7-2 to TRBJ1-2; D call uncertain. Trimming stripped 5 bases from V and 4 bases from J, with 14 bases between. The germline CDR1 and CDR2 sequences are SGHTA and FQGNSA. The CDR3 sequence is 14 residues long. CDR3 sequence (DNA): TGTGCCAGCAGCCTTTCTTCGGGAGGCTATGGCTACACCTTC. The encoded protein is CASSLSSGGYGYTF.

The rearrangement joins TRBV5-1 to TRBJ1-3, with 9 positions matching TRBD1. V shed 0 bases and J 7 bases; nucleotides not matched to a gene: 11. Germline V gene data show CDR1 as SGHRS and CDR2 as YFSETQ. The length of the CDR3 is 17 residues. CDR3 amino acids: CASSLGSRDRVRNTIYF. CDR3 DNA: TGCGCCAGCAGCTTGGGATCGCGGGACAGGGTAAGGAACACCATATATTTT.

This chain uses TRBV14 with TRBJ1-1; D is ambiguous. The V and J ends lost 5 bases and 2 bases respectively, with 12 bases between them. CDR3 length: 14 residues. Germline V gene sequence: CDR1 SGHDN, CDR2 FVKESK. The DNA of the CDR3 is TGTGCCAGCAGCTCCTTTGCGGGCAACACTGAAGCTTTCTTT. Encoded protein: CASSSFAGNTEAFF.

This rearrangement joins TRBV9 to TRBJ1-5; D unclear. Germline lookup yields CDR1 SGDLS and CDR2 YYNGEE. V was trimmed by 0 bases and J by 6 bases, leaving 13 bases between them. The CDR3 is 15 residues long. CDR3 sequence: CASSVGEGGLQPQHF. CDR3 coding DNA: TGTGCCAGCAGCGTAGGAGAGGGAGGGCTTCAGCCCCAGCATTTT.

This clone was recorded only once. The V call is TRBV30, the J call TRBJ2-3; 8 positions match TRBD2. Germline loops: CDR1 GTSNPN, CDR2 SVGIG (reference sequence). The CDR3 consists of 14 residues. V was clipped by 2 bases and J by 6 bases; unmatched bases: 7. CDR3 DNA: TGTGCCTGGAGTATCGGGACTAGGTTGGATACGCAGTATTTT. It translates to CAWSIGTRLDTQYF.

This clone was recorded once. The chain has TRBV25-1 and TRBJ1-4, with D unclear. The V gene lost 0 bases and the J gene lost 7 bases, with 9 bases spanning the gap. CDR3 length equals 14 residues. CDR1 is MGHDK and CDR2 is SYGVNS in the germline V gene. The CDR3: CASSEYRAGEKLFF. The CDR3 nucleotides are TGTGCCAGCAGTGAATACAGAGCGGGTGAAAAACTGTTTTTT.

The chain links TRBV5-5 to TRBJ1-5, with D unresolved. The CDR3 is 15 amino acids. Trimming cost V 0 bases and J 4 bases, with 11 bases left between them. Germline lookup yields CDR1 SGHKS and CDR2 YYEKEE (reference sequence). CDR3 region: CASSLGSSVNQPQHF. Here the CDR3 DNA reads TGTGCCAGCAGCTTGGGGTCCTCGGTAAATCAGCCCCAGCATTTT.